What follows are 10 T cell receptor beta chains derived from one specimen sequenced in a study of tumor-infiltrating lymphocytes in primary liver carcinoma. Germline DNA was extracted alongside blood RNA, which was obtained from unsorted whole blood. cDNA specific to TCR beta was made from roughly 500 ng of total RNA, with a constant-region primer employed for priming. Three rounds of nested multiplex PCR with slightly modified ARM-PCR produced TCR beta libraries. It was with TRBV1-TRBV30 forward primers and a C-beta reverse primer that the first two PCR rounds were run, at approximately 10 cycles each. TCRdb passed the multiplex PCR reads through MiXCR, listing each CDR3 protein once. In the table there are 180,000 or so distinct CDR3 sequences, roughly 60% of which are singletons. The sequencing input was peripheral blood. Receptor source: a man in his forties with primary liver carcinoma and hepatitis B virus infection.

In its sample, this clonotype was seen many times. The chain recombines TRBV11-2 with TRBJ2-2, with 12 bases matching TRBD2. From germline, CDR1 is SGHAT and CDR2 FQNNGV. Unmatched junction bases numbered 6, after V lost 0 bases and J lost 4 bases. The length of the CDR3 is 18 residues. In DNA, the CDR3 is TGTGCCAGCAGCTTAGAACTAGCGGGAGGAAGGGCCACCGGGGAGCTGTTTTTT. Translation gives CASSLELAGGRATGELFF. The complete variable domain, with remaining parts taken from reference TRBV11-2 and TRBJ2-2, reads EAGVAQSPRYKIIEKRQSVAFWCNPISGHATLYWYQQILGQGPKLLIQFQNNGVVDDSQLPKDRFSAERLKGVDSTLKIQPAKLEDSAVYLCASSLELAGGRATGELFFGEGSRLTVL.

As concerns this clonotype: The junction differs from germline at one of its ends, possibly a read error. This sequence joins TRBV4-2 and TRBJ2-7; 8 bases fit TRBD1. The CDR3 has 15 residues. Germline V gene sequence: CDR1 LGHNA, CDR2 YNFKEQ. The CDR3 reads CASSQGGTGSYEHYF. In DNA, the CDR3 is TGTGCCAGCAGCCAAGGAGGGACAGGCTCATACGAGCACTACTTC.

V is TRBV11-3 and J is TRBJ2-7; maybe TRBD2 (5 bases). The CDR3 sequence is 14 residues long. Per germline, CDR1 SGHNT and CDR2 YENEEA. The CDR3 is CESSLGGGSHEQYF. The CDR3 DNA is TGTGAAAGCAGCTTAGGTGGCGGGTCCCACGAGCAGTACTTC. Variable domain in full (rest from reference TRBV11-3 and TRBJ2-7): EAGVVQSPRYKIIEKKQPVAFWCNPISGHNTLYWYLQNLGQGPELLIRYENEEAVDDSQLPKDRFSAERLKGVDSTLKIQPAELGDSAVYLCESSLGGGSHEQYFGPGTRLTVT.

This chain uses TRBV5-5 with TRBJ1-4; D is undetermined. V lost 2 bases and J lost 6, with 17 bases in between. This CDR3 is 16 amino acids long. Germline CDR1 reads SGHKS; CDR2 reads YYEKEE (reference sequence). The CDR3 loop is CASSFLGSIRDEKLFF. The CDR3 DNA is TGTGCCAGCAGCTTCCTCGGGTCAATCCGGGATGAAAAACTGTTTTTT.

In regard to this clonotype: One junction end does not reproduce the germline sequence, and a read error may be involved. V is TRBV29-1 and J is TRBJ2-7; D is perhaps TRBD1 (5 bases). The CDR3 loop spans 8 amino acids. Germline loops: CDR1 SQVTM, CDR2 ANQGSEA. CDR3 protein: CSVEGTCF. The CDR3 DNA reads TGCAGCGTTGAAGGGACATGCTTC.

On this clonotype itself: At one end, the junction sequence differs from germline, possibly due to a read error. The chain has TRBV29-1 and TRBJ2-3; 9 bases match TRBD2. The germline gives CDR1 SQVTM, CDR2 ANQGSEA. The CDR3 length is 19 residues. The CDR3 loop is CSVEDRRGIAGVGTDTQCF. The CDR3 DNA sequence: TGCAGCGTTGAAGATCGACGGGGGATAGCGGGAGTTGGCACAGATACGCAGTGTTTT.

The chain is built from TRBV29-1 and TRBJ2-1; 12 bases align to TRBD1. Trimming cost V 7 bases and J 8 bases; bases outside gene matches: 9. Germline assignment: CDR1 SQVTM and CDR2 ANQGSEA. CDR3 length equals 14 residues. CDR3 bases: TGCAGCGAATTGCCGGGACAGGGGGCGGATGAGCAGTTCTTC. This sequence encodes CSELPGQGADEQFF.

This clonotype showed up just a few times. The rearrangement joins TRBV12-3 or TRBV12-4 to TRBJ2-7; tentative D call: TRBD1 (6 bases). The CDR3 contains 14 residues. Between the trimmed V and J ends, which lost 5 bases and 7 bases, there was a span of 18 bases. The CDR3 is CASSPRTVSFEQYF. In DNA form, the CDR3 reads TGTGCCAGCAGTCCCCGGACAGTGAGCTTTGAGCAGTACTTC.

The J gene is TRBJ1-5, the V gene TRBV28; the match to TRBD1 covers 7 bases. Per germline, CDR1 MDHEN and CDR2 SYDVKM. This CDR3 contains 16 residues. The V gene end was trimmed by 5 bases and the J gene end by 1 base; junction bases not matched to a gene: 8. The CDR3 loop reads CASSLDRLVSNQPQHF. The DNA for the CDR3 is TGTGCCAGCAGTCTGGACAGGTTAGTGAGCAATCAGCCCCAGCATTTT.

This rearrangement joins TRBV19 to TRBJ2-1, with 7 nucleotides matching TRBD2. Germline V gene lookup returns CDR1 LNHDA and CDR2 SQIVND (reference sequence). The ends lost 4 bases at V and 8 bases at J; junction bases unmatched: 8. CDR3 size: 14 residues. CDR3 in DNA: TGTGCCAGTAGTAGGGGGGAGGGCCGGGATGAGCAGTTCTTC. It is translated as CASSRGEGRDEQFF.